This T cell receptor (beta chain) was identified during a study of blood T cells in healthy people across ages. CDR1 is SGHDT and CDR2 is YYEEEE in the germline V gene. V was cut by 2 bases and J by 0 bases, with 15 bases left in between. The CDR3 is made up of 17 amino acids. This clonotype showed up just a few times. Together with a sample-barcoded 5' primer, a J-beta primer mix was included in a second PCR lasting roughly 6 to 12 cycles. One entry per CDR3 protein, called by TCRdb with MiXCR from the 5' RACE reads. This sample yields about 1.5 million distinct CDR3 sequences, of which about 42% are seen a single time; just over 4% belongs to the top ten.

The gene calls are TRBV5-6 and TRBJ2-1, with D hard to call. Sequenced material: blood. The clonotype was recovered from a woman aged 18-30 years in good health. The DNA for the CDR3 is TGTGCCAGCAGCTTTCCTGCGTTGGGCACCTCCTACAATGAGCAGTTCTTC. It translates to CASSFPALGTSYNEQFF.